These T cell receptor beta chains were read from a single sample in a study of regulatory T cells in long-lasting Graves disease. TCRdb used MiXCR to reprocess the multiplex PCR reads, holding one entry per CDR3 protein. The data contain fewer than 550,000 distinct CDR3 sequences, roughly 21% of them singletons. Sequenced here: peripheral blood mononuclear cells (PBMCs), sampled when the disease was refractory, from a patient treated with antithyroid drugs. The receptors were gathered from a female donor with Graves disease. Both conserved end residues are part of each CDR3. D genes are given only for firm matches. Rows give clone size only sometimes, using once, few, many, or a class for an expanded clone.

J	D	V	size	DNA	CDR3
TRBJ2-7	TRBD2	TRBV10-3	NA	TGTGCCATCAGCGGGAGGGGGGGGACCTACGAGCAGTACTTC	CAISGRGGTYEQYF
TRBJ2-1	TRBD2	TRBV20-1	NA	TGCAGTGCTCCGCTATTCGGGGGGGCCGACAATGAGCAGTTCTTC	CSAPLFGGADNEQFF
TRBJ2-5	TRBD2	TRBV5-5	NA	TGTGCCAACAGCGGGACTAGCGGGAGGAGAGAGACCCAGTACTTC	CANSGTSGRRETQYF
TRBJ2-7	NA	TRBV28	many	TGTGCCAGCAGTTTCTGGGGTTCCATCTCCTACGAGCAGTACTTC	CASSFWGSISYEQYF
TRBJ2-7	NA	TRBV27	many	TGTGCCAGCAGTTTCCGGAGCTCCTACGAGCAGTACTTC	CASSFRSSYEQYF
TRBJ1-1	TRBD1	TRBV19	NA	TGTGCCAGTAGTCCAACCCGGGACAGGAACACTGAAGCTTTCTTT	CASSPTRDRNTEAFF
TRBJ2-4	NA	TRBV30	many	TGTGCCTGGAGGGCCGCGAGCAAAAACATTCAGTACTTC	CAWRAASKNIQYF
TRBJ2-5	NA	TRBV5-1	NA	TGCGCCAGCAGCTCCCTCCCCTGGGCAGGGCAGGGAGAGACCCGGTACTTC	CASSSLPWAGQGETRYF
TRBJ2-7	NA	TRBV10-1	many	TGCGCCAGCAGTGAGCGGGCAGGCATCAGGGAGGAGCAGTACTTC	CASSERAGIREEQYF
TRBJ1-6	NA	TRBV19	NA	TGTGCCAGTGGGACCGCTAATTCACCCCTCCACTTT	CASGTANSPLHF
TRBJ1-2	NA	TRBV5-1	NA	TGCGCCAGCAGCTCAGTCCATGAGTATGGCTACACCTTC	CASSSVHEYGYTF
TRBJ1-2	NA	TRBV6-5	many	TGTGCCAGCAGTTACTCCGCCGGGGATGGCTACACCTTC	CASSYSAGDGYTF
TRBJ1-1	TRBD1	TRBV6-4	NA	TGTGCCAGCGTTGCAGGGGGAGATAATGAAGCTTTCTTT	CASVAGGDNEAFF
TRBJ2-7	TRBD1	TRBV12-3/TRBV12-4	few	TGTGCCAGCAGTTCCTGGACAGGGAGGTACGAGCAGTACTTC	CASSSWTGRYEQYF
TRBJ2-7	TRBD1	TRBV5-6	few	TGTGCCAGCAGCTCGCCTGCGACAGGGGTGCTCGAGCAGTACTTC	CASSSPATGVLEQYF
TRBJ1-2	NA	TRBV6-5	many	TGTGCCAGCAGTTACCTCGACAGGCCCTATGGCTACACCTTC	CASSYLDRPYGYTF
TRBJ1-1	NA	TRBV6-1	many	TGTGCCAGCACCCCCTCGGGCAGTGAGAACACTGAAGCTTTCTTT	CASTPSGSENTEAFF
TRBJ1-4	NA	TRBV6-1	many	TGTGCCAGCAGTCTTAATGGGGGGGCTGTTCGGGAAAAACTGTTTTTT	CASSLNGGAVREKLFF
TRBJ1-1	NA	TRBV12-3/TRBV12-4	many	TGTGCCAGCAGTTTGGCTTTGACTGAAGCTTTCTTT	CASSLALTEAFF
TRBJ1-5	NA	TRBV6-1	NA	TGTGCCAGCAGTAACCCCTGGGGAAGCAATCAGCCCCAGCATTTT	CASSNPWGSNQPQHF
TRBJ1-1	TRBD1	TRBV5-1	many	TGCGCCAGCAGCCCGCTTTCGTTCGGGACAGGGGGCATGAACACTGAAGCTTTCTTT	CASSPLSFGTGGMNTEAFF
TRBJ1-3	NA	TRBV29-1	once	TGCAGCGTTGTTGCGACAGCTGGAAACACCATATATTTT	CSVVATAGNTIYF
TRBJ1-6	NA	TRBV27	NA	TGTGCCAGCAGTTTATCGGGGACATTGTATAGTTCACCCCTCCACTTT	CASSLSGTLYSSPLHF
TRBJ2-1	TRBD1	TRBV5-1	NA	TGCGCCAGCAGCTTGACAGGGGGAAATGAGCAGTTCTTC	CASSLTGGNEQFF
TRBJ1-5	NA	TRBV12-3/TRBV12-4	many	TGTGCCAGCAGTTTGTATCGGCGGGACCAGCCCCAGCATTTT	CASSLYRRDQPQHF
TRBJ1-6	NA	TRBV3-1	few	TGTGCCAGCAGCCTCGAAGGCCCCTACTCACCCCTCCACTTT	CASSLEGPYSPLHF
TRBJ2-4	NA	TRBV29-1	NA	TGCAGCGTTGCTCCCGGGACGGGAAAAAACATTCAGTACTTC	CSVAPGTGKNIQYF
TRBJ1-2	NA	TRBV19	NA	TGTGCCAGTACTATAGACAGAGAAGACTATGGCTACACCTTC	CASTIDREDYGYTF
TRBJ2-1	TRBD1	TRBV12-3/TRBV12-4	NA	TGTGCCAGCAGCCCCCCGGGACAGTACAATGAGCAGTTCTTC	CASSPPGQYNEQFF